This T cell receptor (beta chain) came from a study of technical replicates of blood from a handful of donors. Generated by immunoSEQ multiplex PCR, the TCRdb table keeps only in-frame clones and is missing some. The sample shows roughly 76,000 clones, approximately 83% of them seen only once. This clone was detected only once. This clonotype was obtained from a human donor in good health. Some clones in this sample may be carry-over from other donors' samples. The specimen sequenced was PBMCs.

The CDR3 sequence is CASSRTGQETQYF. The CDR3 DNA reads TGCGCCAGCAGCCGGACAGGACAAGAGACCCAGTACTTC. The rearrangement uses TRBV5-1 and TRBJ2-5, with 7 bases lining up with TRBD1. J gave up 2 bases and V 4 bases, and 2 bases lay outside the gene matches. This CDR3 is built from 13 residues. Germline CDR1 reads SGHRS; CDR2 reads YFSETQ. Drawing the rest from reference TRBV5-1 and TRBJ2-5, the complete variable domain is KAGVTQTPRYLIKTRGQQVTLSCSPISGHRSVSWYQQTPGQGLQFLFEYFSETQRNKGNFPGRFSGRQFSNSRSEMNVSTLELGDSALYLCASSRTGQETQYFGPGTRLLVL.